Given below is one TCR beta chain in context. Its antigen remains unidentified. As input for TCR beta libraries, around 2 micrograms of genomic DNA came from cryopreserved PBMCs. These data belong to a study of cytotoxic CD8 clonotypes in ibrutinib-treated CLL. Study in general: Response material was collected after a median around 12 months of treatment, range 6 to 36. Mean per-sample yields comprised around 260,000 productive templates and 94,082 productive rearrangements.

Germline CDR1 is MNHEY and CDR2 is SVGAGI. This CDR3 region has 15 residues. V gave up 2 bases and J gave up 0 bases; unmatched junction bases: 2. General study results and limits: Clonality went up at the time of ibrutinib response, stayed stable in sustained remission, and later dropped back toward its baseline level at progression.

TCRdb's table, derived via immunoSEQ multiplex PCR, lists solely in-frame clones and lacks some. This sample has approximately 74,000 clones, with 80% found just once. The V gene is TRBV6-5, the J gene TRBJ1-1; the match to TRBD1 covers 8 bases. The receptor was derived from a human donor with chronic lymphocytic leukemia. The sample in question was PBMCs, obtained at disease progression, from a patient treated with ibrutinib. The CDR3 DNA follows: TGTGCCAGCAGTTACCCGGGACAGGTGAACACTGAAGCTTTCTTT. This codes for CASSYPGQVNTEAFF.